A selection of T cell receptor beta chains follows, all from one sample in a study of T cell repertoires in cytomegalovirus infection. TCRdb re-called the reads with MiXCR, one entry per CDR3 protein. The sample yields some 480,000 distinct CDR3 sequences, roughly a third seen once. These receptors have no known antigen. Source: cultured PBMCs, taken from culture after CMV antigen stimulation. These receptors originate from a human donor in good health (CMV status not recorded). Some clones in this sample may be carry-over from other donors' samples. Each CDR3 is given with its conserved first and last residue. D genes are given only for firm matches. Size tells how often a clone was seen (once, few, many) or the class of an expanded clone, and some rows leave it out.

d_gene,v_gene,len,j_gene,abundance,CDR3aa,CDR3nt
NA,TRBV7-8,14,TRBJ2-7,NA,CASSPSEDAPEQYF,TGTGCCAGCTCTCCATCAGAAGATGCTCCCGAGCAGTACTTC
NA,TRBV3-1,16,TRBJ1-3,few,CASSPTGGRGTLTIYF,TGTGCCAGCAGCCCGACTGGGGGCAGGGGAACCCTCACCATATATTTT
NA,TRBV4-1,15,TRBJ2-2,many,CASSQVGRGTGELFF,TGCGCCAGCAGCCAAGTGGGCAGGGGAACCGGGGAGCTGTTTTTT
TRBD2,TRBV10-3,15,TRBJ2-1,once,CAIGPGLAGLNEQFF,TGTGCCATCGGCCCGGGACTAGCGGGGCTAAATGAGCAGTTCTTC
TRBD1,TRBV7-2,14,TRBJ1-2,NA,CASSATGGEDGYTF,TGTGCCAGCAGCGCGACAGGGGGAGAGGATGGCTACACCTTC
TRBD2,TRBV20-1,13,TRBJ2-3,NA,CTGLAGVFDTQYF,TGCACCGGACTAGCGGGAGTTTTTGATACGCAGTATTTT
TRBD1,TRBV4-3,16,TRBJ1-1,few,CASSQDIRTGFTEAFF,TGCGCCAGCAGCCAAGATATCAGGACAGGGTTCACTGAAGCTTTCTTT
NA,TRBV10-3,14,TRBJ2-2,NA,CAISEGQNTGELFF,TGTGCCATCAGTGAGGGACAGAACACCGGGGAGCTGTTTTTT
NA,TRBV11-3,16,TRBJ2-5,NA,CASSLRSGGTGETQYF,TGTGCCAGCAGCTTACGAAGCGGAGGGACTGGAGAGACCCAGTACTTC
TRBD2,TRBV20-1,14,TRBJ2-5,few,CSARKREGPETQYF,TGCAGTGCTAGAAAGCGGGAGGGTCCGGAGACCCAGTACTTC
NA,TRBV7-2,15,TRBJ2-5,NA,CASSSMPGTPETQYF,TGTGCCAGCAGCTCAATGCCCGGGACCCCAGAGACCCAGTACTTC
NA,TRBV27,16,TRBJ1-5,few,CASSLLGVSGNQPQHF,TGTGCCAGCAGTTTATTAGGGGTCTCTGGCAATCAGCCCCAGCATTTT
TRBD2,TRBV11-2,15,TRBJ2-2,NA,CASSLRGGSTGELFF,TGTGCCAGCAGCTTACGGGGGGGCAGCACCGGGGAGCTGTTTTTT
TRBD1,TRBV4-3,17,TRBJ2-2,few,CASSQDFERGLVGELFF,TGCGCCAGCAGCCAAGATTTCGAGAGGGGGCTCGTCGGGGAGCTGTTTTTT
TRBD1,TRBV7-6,16,TRBJ2-5,NA,CASSRQGARPRETQYF,TGTGCCAGCAGCCGACAGGGGGCGCGCCCACGAGAGACCCAGTACTTC
NA,TRBV7-2,14,TRBJ2-2,NA,CASSGVGGTGELFF,TGTGCCAGCAGCGGGGTAGGGGGAACCGGGGAGCTGTTTTTT
NA,TRBV7-2,22,TRBJ2-1,NA,CASRTKGRCGLPCLGNWNEQFF,TGTGCCAGCAGGACAAAGGGAAGGTGCGGGCTACCCTGTTTAGGTAATTGGAATGAGCAGTTCTTC
NA,TRBV4-3,16,TRBJ1-1,many,CASSQLTPGQNTEAFF,TGCGCCAGCAGCCAATTAACGCCGGGACAGAACACTGAAGCTTTCTTT
TRBD1,TRBV19,15,TRBJ1-2,NA,CASSMDRAERYGYTF,TGTGCCAGTAGTATGGACAGGGCGGAGCGCTATGGCTACACCTTC
TRBD2,TRBV6-2/TRBV6-3,19,TRBJ2-1,few,CATKPPPSGRAYAYNEQFF,TGTGCCACCAAACCCCCTCCTAGCGGGAGGGCCTACGCCTACAATGAGCAGTTCTTC